Sequencing of this TCR beta chain was carried out in a study of T-cell memory formation after mild COVID-19. In this sample, this clonotype turned up many times. TCRdb redid the calling of the 5' RACE reads with MiXCR, one entry per CDR3 protein. The sample consists of some 40,000 distinct CDR3 sequences, approximately 7% of them appearing once. Trimming pared 5 bases from V and 3 bases from J, leaving 16 bases between. The CDR3 length is 16 residues. CDR1 and CDR2 from the germline V gene are KGHDR and SFDVKD. This TCR was sampled from a man aged 18 to 29 who had mild COVID-19 (a few samples of this study predate the infection). Cell type and time point are not known. V and J are TRBV24-1 and TRBJ2-1; D may be TRBD1 or TRBD2 (5 bases each). Specimen: PBMCs or a T cell subset sorted from them (not recorded which). The CDR3 loop is CATSGPGRRFYNEQFF. CDR3 bases: TGTGCCACCAGTGGACCGGGACGGCGCTTCTACAATGAGCAGTTCTTC.